The rows below give T cell receptor beta chains drawn from one sample of a study of CD4 T cells in relation to SARS-CoV-2 and coronaviruses. The protocol was immunoSEQ multiplex PCR, while the TCRdb copy is restricted to in-frame clones and leaves out a portion. The sample has about 21,000 clones, around three quarters seen once. These receptors have no known antigen. Sequences were obtained from CD4+ T cells from PBMCs, cultured in vitro. Receptors originate from a human donor in good health. CDR3s include the opening cysteine and the closing phenylalanine or tryptophan. Fields, in order: clone size, V gene, D gene, J gene, CDR3 DNA, CDR3 protein. D genes are given only for firm matches. Clone size is not always given. Where it is, it says once, few, many or a class for expanded clones.

clone size: .; V gene: TRBV12-3/TRBV12-4; D gene: .; J gene: TRBJ1-3; CDR3 DNA: TGTGCCAGCAGTAGCAGCTCTGGAAACACCATATATTTT; CDR3 protein: CASSSSSGNTIYF
clone size: .; V gene: TRBV5-6; D gene: TRBD2; J gene: TRBJ2-5; CDR3 DNA: TGTGCCAGCAGCTTTTCCCGACTAGCGGGAGTGGGGGAGACCCAGTACTTC; CDR3 protein: CASSFSRLAGVGETQYF
clone size: .; V gene: TRBV7-9; D gene: .; J gene: TRBJ2-7; CDR3 DNA: TGTGCCAGCAGGGGCGGGACTTCCACCTACGAGCAGTACTTC; CDR3 protein: CASRGGTSTYEQYF
clone size: few; V gene: TRBV7-3; D gene: .; J gene: TRBJ2-2; CDR3 DNA: TGTGCCAGCAGCTTGACCGGGACCGCCGGCGGGGAGCTGTTTTTT; CDR3 protein: CASSLTGTAGGELFF
clone size: .; V gene: TRBV18; D gene: TRBD2; J gene: TRBJ2-2; CDR3 DNA: TGTGCCAGCTCAATCGGGACTAGCGGGATCGGGGAGCTGTTTTTT; CDR3 protein: CASSIGTSGIGELFF
clone size: .; V gene: TRBV19; D gene: .; J gene: TRBJ2-1; CDR3 DNA: TGTGCCAGTAGTAATCCGGGAGTGGTAAATGAGCAGTTCTTC; CDR3 protein: CASSNPGVVNEQFF
clone size: .; V gene: TRBV3-1/TRBV3-2; D gene: .; J gene: TRBJ2-1; CDR3 DNA: TGTGCCAGCAGCCAAGATTTGGTGGTTAATGAGCAGTTCTTC; CDR3 protein: CASSQDLVVNEQFF
clone size: .; V gene: TRBV6-5; D gene: .; J gene: TRBJ2-2; CDR3 DNA: TGTGCCAGCAGTCCCCGTCAGCTGAACACCGGGGAGCTGTTTTTT; CDR3 protein: CASSPRQLNTGELFF
clone size: .; V gene: TRBV9; D gene: .; J gene: TRBJ2-5; CDR3 DNA: TGTGCCAGCAGCGTAGATGGCCGAGGGACCCAGTACTTC; CDR3 protein: CASSVDGRGTQYF
clone size: .; V gene: TRBV12-5; D gene: .; J gene: TRBJ1-2; CDR3 DNA: TGTGCTAGTGGTTTGAGACTCAGGGATGGCTACACCTTC; CDR3 protein: CASGLRLRDGYTF
clone size: .; V gene: TRBV7-2; D gene: .; J gene: TRBJ2-2; CDR3 DNA: TGTGCCAGCAAGCCTAACAGGGCGAACACCGGGGAGCTGTTTTTT; CDR3 protein: CASKPNRANTGELFF
clone size: .; V gene: TRBV19; D gene: TRBD1; J gene: TRBJ2-7; CDR3 DNA: TGTGCCAGTAGTATCCAGGGGGCGCCTGAGGAGCAGTACTTC; CDR3 protein: CASSIQGAPEEQYF
clone size: .; V gene: TRBV24-1; D gene: TRBD2; J gene: TRBJ2-1; CDR3 DNA: TGTGCCACCAGTGAGTCTAGCGGGAACGGTTACAATGAGCAGTTCTTC; CDR3 protein: CATSESSGNGYNEQFF
clone size: .; V gene: TRBV28; D gene: TRBD1; J gene: TRBJ2-7; CDR3 DNA: TGTGCCAGCAGGACAGGGGGGGCGAGGTACGAGCAGTACTTC; CDR3 protein: CASRTGGARYEQYF
clone size: .; V gene: TRBV9; D gene: .; J gene: TRBJ1-2; CDR3 DNA: TGTGCCAGCAGCGTAGCCAACAGCCCCAACTATGGCTACACCTTC; CDR3 protein: CASSVANSPNYGYTF
clone size: .; V gene: TRBV7-8; D gene: TRBD1; J gene: TRBJ2-7; CDR3 DNA: TGTGCCAGCAGCTTACTGGGACAGGGGGATGAGCAGTACTTC; CDR3 protein: CASSLLGQGDEQYF
clone size: .; V gene: TRBV10-3; D gene: .; J gene: TRBJ1-3; CDR3 DNA: TGTGCCTCGGGGACGGCCCAGGACACCATATATTTT; CDR3 protein: CASGTAQDTIYF
clone size: .; V gene: TRBV11-2; D gene: TRBD2; J gene: TRBJ2-7; CDR3 DNA: TGTGCCAGCAGTGTAGGACTAGCAGGATACGAGCAGTACTTC; CDR3 protein: CASSVGLAGYEQYF
clone size: medium-sized; V gene: TRBV30; D gene: .; J gene: TRBJ1-2; CDR3 DNA: TGTGCCTGGAGAACGGACAGACGAGATGGCTACACCTTC; CDR3 protein: CAWRTDRRDGYTF